This T cell receptor (beta chain) came from a study of identical twins. Study-level results: Modelling underestimated the level of out-of-frame TCR alpha sharing observed in monozygotic twins.

This clonotype has just a few counts. Its antigen is not known. V dropped 3 bases and J dropped 5 bases, with 10 bases sitting between them. The CDR3 is made up of 13 amino acids. Germline V gene lookup returns CDR1 KGHSH and CDR2 LQKENI. The cDNA had a unique molecular identifier and a template-switch universal primer site. From the 5' RACE reads, TCRdb called clonotypes with MiXCR, one entry per CDR3 protein. The table lists hundreds of thousands of distinct CDR3 sequences, 8% to 9% of them singletons. A further study also used this sample, focusing on yellow fever vaccine responses in identical twins.

The sample consisted of PBMCs. The TCR comes from a woman between 18 and 29 years old in good health. This rearrangement joins TRBV18 to TRBJ1-1, with D possibly matching TRBD1 (5 bases). The CDR3 region is CASSPGGVTEAFF. The CDR3 region has the DNA TGTGCCAGCTCACCCGGGGGGGTGACTGAAGCTTTCTTT.